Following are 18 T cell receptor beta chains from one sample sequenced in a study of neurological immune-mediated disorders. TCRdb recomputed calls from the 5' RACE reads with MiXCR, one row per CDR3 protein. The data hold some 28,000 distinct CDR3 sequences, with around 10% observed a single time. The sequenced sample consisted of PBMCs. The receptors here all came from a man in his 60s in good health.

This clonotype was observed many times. This CDR3 reads CASSKRKGTNSHYGYTF. The CDR3 DNA reads TGTGCCAGCAGCAAAAGAAAGGGGACCAACAGCCACTATGGCTACACCTTC. This chain uses TRBV5-6 with TRBJ1-2, with D perhaps matching TRBD1 (5 bases). The germline gives CDR1 SGHDT, CDR2 YYEEEE. The CDR3 spans 17 residues. Trimming cost V 4 bases and J 3 bases, with 22 bases left between them. Variable domain in full (rest from reference TRBV5-6 and TRBJ1-2): DAGVTQSPTHLIKTRGQQVTLRCSPKSGHDTVSWYQQALGQGPQFIFQYYEEEERQRGNFPDRFSGHQFPNYSSELNVNALLLGDSALYLCASSKRKGTNSHYGYTFGSGTRLTVV.

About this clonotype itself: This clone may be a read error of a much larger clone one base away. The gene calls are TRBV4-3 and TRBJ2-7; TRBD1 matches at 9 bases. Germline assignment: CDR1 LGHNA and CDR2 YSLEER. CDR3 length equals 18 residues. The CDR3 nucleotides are TGCGCCAACAGCTCCCGTTTGACCACAGGGGGCTCGAGCAACGAGCAGTACTTC. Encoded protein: CANSSRLTTGGSSNEQYF.

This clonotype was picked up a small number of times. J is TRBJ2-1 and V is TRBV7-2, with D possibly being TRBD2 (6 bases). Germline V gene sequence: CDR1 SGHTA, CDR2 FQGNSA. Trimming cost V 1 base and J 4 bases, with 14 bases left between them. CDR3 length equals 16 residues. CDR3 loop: CASSLGLGAGYNEQFF. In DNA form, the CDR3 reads TGTGCCAGCAGCTTAGGGCTAGGGGCGGGGTACAATGAGCAGTTCTTC.

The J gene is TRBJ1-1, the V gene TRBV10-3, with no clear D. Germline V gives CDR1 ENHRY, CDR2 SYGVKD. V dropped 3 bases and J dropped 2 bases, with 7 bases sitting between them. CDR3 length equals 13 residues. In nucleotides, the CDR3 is TGTGCCATCAGTGACGACAAAAACACTGAAGCTTTCTTT. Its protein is CAISDDKNTEAFF.

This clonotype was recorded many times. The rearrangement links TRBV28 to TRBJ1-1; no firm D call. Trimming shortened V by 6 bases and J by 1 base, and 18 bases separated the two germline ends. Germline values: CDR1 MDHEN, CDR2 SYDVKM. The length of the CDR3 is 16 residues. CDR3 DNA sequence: TGTGCCAGCAGGACGGTTAAGACCGCAGGGAACACTGAAGCTTTCTTT. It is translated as CASRTVKTAGNTEAFF.

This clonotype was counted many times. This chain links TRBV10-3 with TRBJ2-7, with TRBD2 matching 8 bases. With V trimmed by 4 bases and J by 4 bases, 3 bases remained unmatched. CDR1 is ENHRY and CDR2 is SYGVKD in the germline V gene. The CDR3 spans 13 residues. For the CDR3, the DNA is TGTGCCATCAGTGCGGGACTAGAATACGAGCAGTACTTC. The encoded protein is CAISAGLEYEQYF.

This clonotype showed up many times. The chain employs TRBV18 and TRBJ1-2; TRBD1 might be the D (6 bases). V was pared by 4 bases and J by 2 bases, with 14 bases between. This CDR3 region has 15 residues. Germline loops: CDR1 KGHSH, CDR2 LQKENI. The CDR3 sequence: CASSRPRTDNYGYTF. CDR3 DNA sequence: TGTGCCAGCTCACGACCTCGGACAGACAACTATGGCTACACCTTC.

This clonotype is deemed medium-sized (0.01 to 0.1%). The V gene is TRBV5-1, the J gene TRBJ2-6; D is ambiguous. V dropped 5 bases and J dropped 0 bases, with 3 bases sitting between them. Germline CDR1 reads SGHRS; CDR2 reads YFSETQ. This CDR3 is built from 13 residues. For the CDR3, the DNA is TGCGCCAGCAGGTCCTCTGGGGCCAACGTCCTGACTTTC. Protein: CASRSSGANVLTF.

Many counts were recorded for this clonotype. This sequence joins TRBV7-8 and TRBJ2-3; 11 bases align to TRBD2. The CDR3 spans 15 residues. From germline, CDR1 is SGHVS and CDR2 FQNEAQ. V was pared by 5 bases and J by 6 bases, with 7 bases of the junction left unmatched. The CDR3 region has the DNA TGTGCCAGCAGCACGATAGCGGGGGGGAGGGATACGCAGTATTTT. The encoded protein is CASSTIAGGRDTQYF. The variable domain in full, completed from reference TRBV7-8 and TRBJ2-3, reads GAGVSQSPRYKVAKRGQDVALRCDPISGHVSLFWYQQALGQGPEFLTYFQNEAQLDKSGLPSDRFFAERPEGSVSTLKIQRTQQEDSAVYLCASSTIAGGRDTQYFGPGTRLTVL.

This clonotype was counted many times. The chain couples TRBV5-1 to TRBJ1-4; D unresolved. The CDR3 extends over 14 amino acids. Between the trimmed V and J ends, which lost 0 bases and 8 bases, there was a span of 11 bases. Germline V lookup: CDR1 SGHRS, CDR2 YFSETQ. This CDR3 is CASSLEGGAEKLFF. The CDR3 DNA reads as TGCGCCAGCAGCTTGGAGGGCGGCGCGGAAAAACTGTTTTTT.

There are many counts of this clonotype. The CDR3 spells CASSRDSSRWVPNEQFF. The CDR3 region has the DNA TGCGCCAGCAGCCGGGACAGTTCGAGGTGGGTCCCCAATGAGCAGTTCTTC. This chain links TRBV5-1 with TRBJ2-1, with 7 nucleotides matching TRBD1. The germline gives CDR1 SGHRS, CDR2 YFSETQ. CDR3 length equals 17 residues. After removal of 4 bases from V and 6 bases from J, the junction contained 16 bases not matched to a gene.

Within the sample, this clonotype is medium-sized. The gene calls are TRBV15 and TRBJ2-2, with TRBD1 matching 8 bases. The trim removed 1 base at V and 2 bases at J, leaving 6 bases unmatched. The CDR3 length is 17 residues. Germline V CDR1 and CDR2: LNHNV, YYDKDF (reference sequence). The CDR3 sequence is CATSRASTGANTGELFF. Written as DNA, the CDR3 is TGTGCCACCAGCAGAGCCTCGACAGGGGCAAACACCGGGGAGCTGTTTTTT.

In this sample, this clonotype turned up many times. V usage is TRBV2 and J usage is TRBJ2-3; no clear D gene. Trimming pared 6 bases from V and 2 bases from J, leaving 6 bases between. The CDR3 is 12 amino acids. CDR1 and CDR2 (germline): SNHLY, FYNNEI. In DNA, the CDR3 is TGTGCCAGCAGGCAAGTCACAGATACGCAGTATTTT. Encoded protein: CASRQVTDTQYF. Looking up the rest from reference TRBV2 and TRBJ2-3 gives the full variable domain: EPEVTQTPSHQVTQMGQEVILRCVPISNHLYFYWYRQILGQKVEFLVSFYNNEISEKSEIFDDQFSVERPDGSNFTLKIRSTKLEDSAMYFCASRQVTDTQYFGPGTRLTVL.

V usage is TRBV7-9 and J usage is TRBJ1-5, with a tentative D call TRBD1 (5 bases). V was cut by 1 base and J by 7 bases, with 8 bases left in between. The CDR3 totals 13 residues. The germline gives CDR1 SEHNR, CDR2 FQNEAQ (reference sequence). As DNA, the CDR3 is TGTGCCAGCAGCTTAGGCTGGGACCAGCCCCAGCATTTT. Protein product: CASSLGWDQPQHF.

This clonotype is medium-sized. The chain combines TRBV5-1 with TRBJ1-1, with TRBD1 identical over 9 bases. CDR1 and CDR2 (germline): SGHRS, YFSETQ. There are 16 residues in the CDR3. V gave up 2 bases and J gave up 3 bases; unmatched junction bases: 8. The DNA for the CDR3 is TGCGCCAGCAGCTTTGGGGACAGGGCCCCGGACACTGAAGCTTTCTTT. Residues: CASSFGDRAPDTEAFF.

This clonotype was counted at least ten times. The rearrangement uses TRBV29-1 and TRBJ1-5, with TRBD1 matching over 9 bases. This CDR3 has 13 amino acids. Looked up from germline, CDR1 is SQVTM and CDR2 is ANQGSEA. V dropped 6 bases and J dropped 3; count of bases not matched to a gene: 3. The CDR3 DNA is TGCAGCGTAAGGACAGGGGACAATCAGCCCCAGCATTTT. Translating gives CSVRTGDNQPQHF.

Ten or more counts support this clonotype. The CDR3 DNA reads TGTGCCAGCAGCTTACAAGCGGGGGGGCCTCGGGAGCAGTTCTTC. Translated, it gives CASSLQAGGPREQFF. The V and J genes are TRBV13 and TRBJ2-1, with TRBD2 matching 10 bases. This CDR3 contains 15 residues. V lost 2 bases to trimming and J lost 10 bases; unmatched junction nucleotides: 8. Germline V gene lookup returns CDR1 PRHDT and CDR2 FYEKMQ (reference sequence).

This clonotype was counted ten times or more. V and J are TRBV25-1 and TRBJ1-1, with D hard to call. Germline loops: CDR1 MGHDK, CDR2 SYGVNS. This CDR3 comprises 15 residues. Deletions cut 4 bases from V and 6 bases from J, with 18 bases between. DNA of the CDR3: TGTGCCAGCAGTGGAAGGGAACTGAAGCGATCTGAAGCTTTCTTT. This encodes CASSGRELKRSEAFF.